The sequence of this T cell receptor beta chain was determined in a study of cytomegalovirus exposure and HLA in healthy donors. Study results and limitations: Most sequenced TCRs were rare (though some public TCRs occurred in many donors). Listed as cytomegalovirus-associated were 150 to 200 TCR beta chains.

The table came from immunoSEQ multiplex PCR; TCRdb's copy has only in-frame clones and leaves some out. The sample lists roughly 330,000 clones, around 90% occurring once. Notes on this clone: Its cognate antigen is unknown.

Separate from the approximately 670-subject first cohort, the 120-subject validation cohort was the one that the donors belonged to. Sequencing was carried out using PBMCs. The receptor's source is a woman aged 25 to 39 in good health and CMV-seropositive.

CDR3 loop: CASSIGQGMTEAFF. CDR3 bases: TGTGCCAGTAGTATAGGACAGGGTATGACTGAAGCTTTCTTT. This rearrangement joins TRBV19 to TRBJ1-1, with 7 bases fitting TRBD1. Trimming took 1 base from V and 5 from J; bases not matched to a gene: 4. The CDR3 covers 14 residues. The germline V gene encodes CDR1 LNHDA and CDR2 SQIVND (reference sequence).